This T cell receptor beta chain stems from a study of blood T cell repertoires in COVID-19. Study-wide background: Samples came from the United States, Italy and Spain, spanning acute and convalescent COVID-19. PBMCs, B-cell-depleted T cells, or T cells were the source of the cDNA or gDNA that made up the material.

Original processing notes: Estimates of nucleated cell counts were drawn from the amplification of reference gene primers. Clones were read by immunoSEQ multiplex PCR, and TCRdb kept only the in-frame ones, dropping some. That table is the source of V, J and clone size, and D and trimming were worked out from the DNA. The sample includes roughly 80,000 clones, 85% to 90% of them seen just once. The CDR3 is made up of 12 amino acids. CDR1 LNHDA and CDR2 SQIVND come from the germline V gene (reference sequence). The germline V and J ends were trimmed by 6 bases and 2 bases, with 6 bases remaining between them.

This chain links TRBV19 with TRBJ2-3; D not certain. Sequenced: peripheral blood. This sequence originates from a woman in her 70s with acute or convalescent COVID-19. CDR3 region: CASSPNTDTQYF. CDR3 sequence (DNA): TGTGCCAGTAGCCCAAACACAGATACGCAGTATTTT.